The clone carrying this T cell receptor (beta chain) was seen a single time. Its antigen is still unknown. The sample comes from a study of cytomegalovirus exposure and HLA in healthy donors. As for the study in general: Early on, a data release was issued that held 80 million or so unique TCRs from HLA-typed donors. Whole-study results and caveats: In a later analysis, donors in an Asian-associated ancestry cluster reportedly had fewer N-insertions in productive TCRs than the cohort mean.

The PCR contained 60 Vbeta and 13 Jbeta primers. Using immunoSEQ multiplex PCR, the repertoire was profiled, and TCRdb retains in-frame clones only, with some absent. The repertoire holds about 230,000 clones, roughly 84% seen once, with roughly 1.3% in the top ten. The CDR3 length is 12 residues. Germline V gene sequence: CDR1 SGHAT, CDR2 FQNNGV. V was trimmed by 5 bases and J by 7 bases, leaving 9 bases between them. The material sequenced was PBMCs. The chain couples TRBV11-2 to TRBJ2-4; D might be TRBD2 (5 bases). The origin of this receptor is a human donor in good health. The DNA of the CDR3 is TGTGCCAGCAGCCTCGGAGGCAACATTCAGTACTTC. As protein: CASSLGGNIQYF. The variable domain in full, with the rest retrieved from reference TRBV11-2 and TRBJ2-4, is EAGVAQSPRYKIIEKRQSVAFWCNPISGHATLYWYQQILGQGPKLLIQFQNNGVVDDSQLPKDRFSAERLKGVDSTLKIQPAKLEDSAVYLCASSLGGNIQYFGAGTRLSVL.